The 20 T cell receptor beta chains below all came from one sample that was sequenced in a study of blood T cell repertoires in COVID-19 (dated by TCRdb to 2020 to 2022). Receptor libraries were prepared by the immunoSEQ multiplex PCR assay. TCRdb provides this immuneACCESS table in a form limited to in-frame rearrangements. Some clones are lacking; in checked studies, under half of them reflect an unresolved V gene, and why the rest are absent is not known. This sample is represented by 180,000 or so clones; around 82% of them were singletons. The ten largest clones add up to around 9.8% of the sample. Sequencing input: peripheral blood. The receptors originated from an elderly woman with acute or convalescent COVID-19.

V is TRBV5-6 and J is TRBJ2-7, with no clear D. V was cut by 0 bases and J by 0 bases, with 7 bases left in between. Germline CDR1 reads SGHDT; CDR2 reads YYEEEE. This CDR3 spans 14 amino acids. The chain's CDR3 is CASSLAFSSYEQYF. The CDR3 nucleotides are TGTGCCAGCAGCTTGGCCTTTAGCTCCTACGAGCAGTACTTC.

The chain is built from TRBV19 and TRBJ2-2; tentative D call: TRBD2 (5 bases). V lost 7 bases and J 4 bases, leaving 13 bases between the germline ends. This CDR3 has 14 residues. The germline CDR1 and CDR2 sequences are LNHDA and SQIVND (reference sequence). The CDR3 spells CASNQEAGTGELFF. CDR3 in DNA: TGTGCCAGTAATCAGGAGGCGGGCACCGGGGAGCTGTTTTTT.

The V call is TRBV12-3 or TRBV12-4, the J call TRBJ1-1, with a weak D call TRBD1 (6 bases). V lost 3 bases and J 8 bases, leaving 13 bases between the germline ends. The CDR3 sequence is 13 residues long. This chain's CDR3 is CASSFGGAGEAFF. CDR3 nucleotides: TGTGCCAGCAGTTTCGGGGGGGCCGGGGAAGCTTTCTTT.

This clone has just one count. V usage is TRBV9 and J usage is TRBJ2-2; 7 bases are a match to TRBD1. With 5 bases clipped from V and 4 bases from J, the junction kept 8 bases outside the gene matches. The CDR3 has 15 amino acids. Per the germline V gene, CDR1 is SGDLS and CDR2 is YYNGEE. The CDR3: CASSGGQTSTGELFF. The CDR3 region has the DNA TGTGCCAGCAGTGGGGGACAGACCTCCACCGGGGAGCTGTTTTTT.

The chain uses TRBV19 and TRBJ1-1, with 7 bases aligning to TRBD1. V dropped 4 bases and J dropped 0; count of bases not matched to a gene: 2. This CDR3 is built from 14 residues. Germline CDR1 reads LNHDA; CDR2 reads SQIVND (reference sequence). DNA for the CDR3: TGTGCCAGTAGTACGGGACAGATGAACACTGAAGCTTTCTTT. Protein: CASSTGQMNTEAFF.

The chain employs TRBV10-1 and TRBJ1-1; 7 bases are a match to TRBD1. The length of the CDR3 is 15 residues. In germline, CDR1 is WNHNN, CDR2 SYGVQD (reference sequence). The trim removed 0 bases at V and 0 bases at J, leaving 1 base unmatched. The CDR3 sequence: CASSESTGVNTEAFF. CDR3 DNA: TGCGCCAGCAGTGAGTCTACAGGGGTGAACACTGAAGCTTTCTTT.

In its sample, this clone was seen a few times. The rearrangement uses TRBV10-3 and TRBJ2-4; a weak D match, TRBD1 (5 bases). Germline-derived CDR1 and CDR2 are ENHRY and SYGVKD. The length of the CDR3 is 13 residues. V was clipped by 2 bases and J by 9 bases, with 11 bases between them. CDR3 sequence reads: CAISEEQRGIQYF. As DNA, the CDR3 is TGTGCCATCAGTGAGGAACAAAGGGGCATTCAGTACTTC.

The chain is built from TRBV7-7 and TRBJ2-5; the match to TRBD1 covers 8 bases. This CDR3 has 15 amino acids. In germline, CDR1 is SSHAT, CDR2 FNYEAQ (reference sequence). Trimming took 2 bases from V and 5 from J; bases not matched to a gene: 7. The CDR3 nucleotides are TGTGCCAGCAGCTTATCCAGGGGGCGAGAGGAGACCCAGTACTTC. It encodes CASSLSRGREETQYF.

The rearrangement uses TRBV2 and TRBJ2-2; the match to TRBD2 covers 9 bases. The CDR3 covers 14 residues. Trimming cost V 11 bases and J 1 base; bases outside gene matches: 5. In germline, CDR1 is SNHLY, CDR2 FYNNEI. Here the CDR3 DNA reads TGTGCCGGCGGGCGGGAGGGGAACACCGGGGAGCTGTTTTTT. This gives the protein CAGGREGNTGELFF.

This chain uses TRBV18 with TRBJ2-3; 9 bases fit TRBD1. With 2 bases clipped from V and 4 bases from J, the junction kept 7 bases outside the gene matches. The germline CDR1 and CDR2 sequences are KGHSH and LQKENI. The CDR3 spans 16 residues. As DNA, the CDR3 is TGTGCCAGCTCACCAACCGGGACAGGGTATGCAGATACGCAGTATTTT. This gives the protein CASSPTGTGYADTQYF.

The gene calls are TRBV5-8 and TRBJ2-4, with D possibly being TRBD1 (5 bases). The CDR3 has 16 residues. Between the trimmed V and J ends, which lost 4 bases and 0 bases, there was a span of 14 bases. From germline, CDR1 is SGHTS and CDR2 YDEGEE. CDR3 bases: TGTGCCAGCAGCCCGAAATCGACAGTAGCCAAAAACATTCAGTACTTC. Encoded protein: CASSPKSTVAKNIQYF.

This rearrangement joins TRBV4-1 to TRBJ2-3; 10 nucleotides agree with TRBD2. J was trimmed by 8 bases and V by 0 bases; bases with no gene match: 8. Germline CDR1 MGHRA, CDR2 YSYEKL. The CDR3 length is 16 residues. This chain's CDR3 is CASSQEVPSGSGTQYF. The CDR3 bases are TGCGCCAGCAGCCAAGAAGTACCTAGCGGGAGTGGTACGCAGTATTTT.

The chain joins TRBV6-6 to TRBJ1-1; maybe TRBD1 (5 bases). There are 13 residues in the CDR3. V was trimmed by 6 bases and J by 10 bases, leaving 18 bases between them. Germline V lookup: CDR1 MNHNY, CDR2 SVGAGI (reference sequence). DNA for the CDR3: TGTGCCAGCAGGAGAGACCGGGACTTCCTAGCTTTCTTT. Translated, it gives CASRRDRDFLAFF.

V gene TRBV10-3 combines with J gene TRBJ2-4; TRBD1 matches 8 bases. Unmatched junction bases numbered 4, after V lost 3 bases and J lost 6 bases. The CDR3 length is 14 residues. CDR1 ENHRY and CDR2 SYGVKD come from the germline V gene. In nucleotides, the CDR3 is TGTGCCATCAGTGAAGGGGGACAGGTAAACATTCAGTACTTC. This gives the protein CAISEGGQVNIQYF.

The chain carries TRBV11-2 and TRBJ1-5; D possibly corresponds to TRBD1 (5 bases). Trimming removed 5 bases at V and 9 bases at J, with 26 bases between. The CDR3 is 17 residues long. CDR1 and CDR2 (germline): SGHAT, FQNNGV. Here the CDR3 DNA reads TGTGCCAGCAGCCAAGGTTCAGGGAATACTCAATCGGCGCCCCAGCATTTT. This sequence encodes CASSQGSGNTQSAPQHF.

The chain has TRBV6-2 or TRBV6-3 and TRBJ1-5; weak D call: TRBD1 (5 bases). The CDR3 has 15 amino acids. Between the trimmed V and J ends, which lost 5 bases and 4 bases, there was a span of 15 bases. In germline, CDR1 is MNHEY, CDR2 SVGEGT. CDR3 coding DNA: TGTGCCAGCAGTCAAACCGGGACTCCGAATCAGCCCCAGCATTTT. This gives the protein CASSQTGTPNQPQHF.

The chain employs TRBV6-5 and TRBJ2-1; possibly TRBD2 for D (5 bases). This CDR3 contains 14 residues. V was trimmed by 4 bases and J by 4 bases, leaving 11 bases between them. Germline loops: CDR1 MNHEY, CDR2 SVGAGI. The CDR3 coding sequence is TGTGCCAGCAGTTTTCAGCGGACTTACAATGAGCAGTTCTTC. This codes for CASSFQRTYNEQFF.

This sequence joins TRBV19 and TRBJ2-3; 14 positions match TRBD2. The J segment lost 1 base and the V segment lost 7 bases, leaving 4 bases of the junction unmatched. Per the germline V gene, CDR1 is LNHDA and CDR2 is SQIVND (reference sequence). The CDR3 runs 16 residues. DNA for the CDR3: TGTGCCAGTAAAGGGGGACTAGCGGGGGGCACAGATACGCAGTATTTT. It yields the protein CASKGGLAGGTDTQYF.

The chain links TRBV6-1 to TRBJ2-6; D unclear. Trimming took off 3 bases at V and 9 bases at J, with 15 bases between the two ends. The germline gives CDR1 MNHNS, CDR2 SASEGT. The CDR3 covers 15 residues. CDR3 nucleotide sequence: TGTGCCAGCAGTGATACCCAGGTAAAACACAACGTCCTGACTTTC. It encodes CASSDTQVKHNVLTF.

V is TRBV25-1 and J is TRBJ2-7; TRBD2 aligns across 8 bases. The CDR3 extends over 13 amino acids. Trimming removed 3 bases from V and 5 bases from J; junction bases left unmatched: 3. The germline gives CDR1 MGHDK, CDR2 SYGVNS. The CDR3 region is CASSERGVDEQYF. For the CDR3, the DNA is TGTGCCAGCAGTGAGCGGGGGGTAGACGAGCAGTACTTC.